The present TCR beta chain was sequenced within a study of OX40 agonist ivuxolimab in advanced cancers. Generated by immunoSEQ multiplex PCR, the TCRdb table keeps only in-frame clones and is missing some. The sample includes 95,000 to 120,000 clones, around 90% of them seen just once. The receptor was derived from an adult with an advanced solid tumor such as melanoma, head and neck, liver or kidney cancer. The material was CD4+ or CD8+ T cells sorted from blood, obtained in a trial of the OX40 agonist ivuxolimab.

The CDR3 protein is CASSIRQGTDTQYF. The CDR3 DNA reads as TGTGCCAGTAGTATAAGGCAGGGCACAGATACGCAGTATTTT. The chain is built from TRBV19 and TRBJ2-3; no clear D. This CDR3 region has 14 residues. Trimming cost V 2 bases and J 1 base, with 7 bases left between them. Per the germline V gene, CDR1 is LNHDA and CDR2 is SQIVND (reference sequence). The variable domain in full, with the rest retrieved from reference TRBV19 and TRBJ2-3, is DGGITQSPKYLFRKEGQNVTLSCEQNLNHDAMYWYRQDPGQGLRLIYYSQIVNDFQKGDIAEGYSVSREKKESFPLTVTSAQKNPTAFYLCASSIRQGTDTQYFGPGTRLTVL.